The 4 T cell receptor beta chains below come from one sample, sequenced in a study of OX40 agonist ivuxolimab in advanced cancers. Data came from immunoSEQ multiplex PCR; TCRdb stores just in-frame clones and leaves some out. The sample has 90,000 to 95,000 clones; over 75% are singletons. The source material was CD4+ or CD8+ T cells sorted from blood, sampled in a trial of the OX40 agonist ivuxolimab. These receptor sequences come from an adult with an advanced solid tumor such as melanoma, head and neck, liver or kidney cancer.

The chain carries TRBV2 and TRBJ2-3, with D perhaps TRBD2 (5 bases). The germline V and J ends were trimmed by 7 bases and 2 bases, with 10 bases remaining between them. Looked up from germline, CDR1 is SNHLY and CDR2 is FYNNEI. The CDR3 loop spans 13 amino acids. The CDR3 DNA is TGTGCCAGCACCCTCCGGGACACAGATACGCAGTATTTT. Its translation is CASTLRDTDTQYF. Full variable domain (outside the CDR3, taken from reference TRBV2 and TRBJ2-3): EPEVTQTPSHQVTQMGQEVILRCVPISNHLYFYWYRQILGQKVEFLVSFYNNEISEKSEIFDDQFSVERPDGSNFTLKIRSTKLEDSAMYFCASTLRDTDTQYFGPGTRLTVL.

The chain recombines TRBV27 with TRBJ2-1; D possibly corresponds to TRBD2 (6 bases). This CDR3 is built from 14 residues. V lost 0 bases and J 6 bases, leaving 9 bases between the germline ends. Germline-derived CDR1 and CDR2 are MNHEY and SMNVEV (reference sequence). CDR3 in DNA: TGTGCCAGCAGTTTATCCGGACTATTCAATGAGCAGTTCTTC. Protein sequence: CASSLSGLFNEQFF.

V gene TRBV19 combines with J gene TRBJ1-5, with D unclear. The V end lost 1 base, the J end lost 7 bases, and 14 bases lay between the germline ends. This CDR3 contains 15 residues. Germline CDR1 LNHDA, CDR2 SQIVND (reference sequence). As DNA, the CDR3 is TGTGCCAGTAGTATAGTAACAGCGGATCGACAGCCCCAGCATTTT. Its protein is CASSIVTADRQPQHF.

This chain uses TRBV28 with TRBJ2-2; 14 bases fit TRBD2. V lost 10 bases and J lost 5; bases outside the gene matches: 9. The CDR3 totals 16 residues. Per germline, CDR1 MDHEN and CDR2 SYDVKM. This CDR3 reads CAITGTSGRSTGELFF. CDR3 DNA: TGTGCCATCACTGGGACTAGCGGGAGATCTACCGGGGAGCTGTTTTTT.